These 25 T cell receptor beta chains came from one sample sequenced in a study of T cell changes during pregnancy in multiple sclerosis. Libraries were prepared by immunoSEQ multiplex PCR; TCRdb keeps only in-frame clonotypes and omits some of them. The sample has around 95,000 clones; 94% are singletons. This specimen was peripheral blood, taken after pregnancy. All receptors derive from a female donor in good health, enrolled as a control in a pregnancy study.

The rearrangement joins TRBV6-5 to TRBJ1-4; D possibly corresponds to TRBD1 (5 bases). The germline V gene encodes CDR1 MNHEY and CDR2 SVGAGI. Trimming removed 5 bases from V and 11 bases from J, with 18 bases in between. The CDR3 loop spans 14 amino acids. This CDR3 reads CASSPSGGSGKLFF. The CDR3 DNA reads TGTGCCAGCAGTCCCTCGGGAGGGTCAGGGAAACTGTTTTTT.

The chain carries TRBV5-1 and TRBJ2-7; the match to TRBD2 covers 9 bases. Losses at the gene ends were 0 bases for V and 2 bases for J; bases not matched to a gene: 3. Germline lookup yields CDR1 SGHRS and CDR2 YFSETQ. This CDR3 comprises 15 residues. The CDR3 region is CASSLGAGGTYEQYF. CDR3 sequence (DNA): TGCGCCAGCAGCTTGGGAGCGGGAGGAACCTACGAGCAGTACTTC.

The chain carries TRBV27 and TRBJ2-7; 8 bases map to TRBD2. The CDR3 has 15 residues. Germline CDR1 reads MNHEY; CDR2 reads SMNVEV (reference sequence). Trimming cost V 6 bases and J 0 bases; bases outside gene matches: 7. CDR3 region: CASRVAGTLSYEQYF. CDR3 sequence (DNA): TGTGCCAGCAGAGTAGCGGGGACTCTCTCCTACGAGCAGTACTTC.

The chain joins TRBV28 to TRBJ1-1, with 8 nucleotides matching TRBD1. Germline-derived CDR1 and CDR2 are MDHEN and SYDVKM. The CDR3 length is 13 residues. The junction had 7 bases not matched to a gene; V was cut back by 6 bases and J by 7 bases. The CDR3 DNA reads as TGTGCCAGCAGCCCACCCGACAGGGGTGAAGCTTTCTTT. Translation: CASSPPDRGEAFF.

This clone was found once. The chain uses TRBV28 and TRBJ1-1; tentative D call: TRBD1 (6 bases). Looked up from germline, CDR1 is MDHEN and CDR2 is SYDVKM. The CDR3 extends over 14 amino acids. V shed 5 bases and J shed 4 bases, with 14 bases lying between them. CDR3 loop: CASSGGGAGTEAFF. DNA of the CDR3: TGTGCCAGCAGTGGCGGGGGCGCGGGCACTGAAGCTTTCTTT.

This chain links TRBV2 with TRBJ1-4; D ambiguous. The CDR3 covers 12 residues. V was shortened by 6 bases and J by 4 bases, with 6 bases between the two germline ends. CDR1 and CDR2 (germline): SNHLY, FYNNEI. The CDR3, as DNA: TGTGCCAGCAGGGAGAATAATGAAAAACTGTTTTTT. This encodes CASRENNEKLFF. The full variable domain, with the rest looked up from reference TRBV2 and TRBJ1-4, is EPEVTQTPSHQVTQMGQEVILRCVPISNHLYFYWYRQILGQKVEFLVSFYNNEISEKSEIFDDQFSVERPDGSNFTLKIRSTKLEDSAMYFCASRENNEKLFFGSGTQLSVL.

The chain links TRBV19 to TRBJ2-7, with 11 positions matching TRBD2. The CDR3 contains 17 residues. Germline trimming cut 5 bases from V and 9 bases from J; bases unmatched to any gene: 18. Germline CDR1 reads LNHDA; CDR2 reads SQIVND (reference sequence). The CDR3 spells CASSEGTSGSVFEGQYF. CDR3 nucleotide sequence: TGTGCCAGTAGTGAAGGGACTAGCGGATCCGTTTTCGAGGGGCAGTACTTC.

With respect to this clone: One end of the junction varies from germline; a read error may be responsible. The chain is built from TRBV5-4 and TRBJ2-6; possibly TRBD2 for D (6 bases). The CDR3 covers 17 residues. Germline loops: CDR1 SGHNT, CDR2 YYREEE (reference sequence). CDR3 sequence (DNA): TGTGCCAGCAGTTTGGACGCGGGATGGTCTGGGGCCAACGTCCTGACTTTC. Residues: CASSLDAGWSGANVLTF.

This chain connects TRBV9 to TRBJ2-3, with D maybe TRBD2 (6 bases). From germline, CDR1 is SGDLS and CDR2 YYNGEE. The ends were cut back, 3 bases at V and 2 bases at J, with 13 bases in the middle. The CDR3 is 15 amino acids. CDR3 loop: CASSGRDGDTDTQYF. The CDR3 coding sequence is TGTGCCAGCAGCGGGCGGGACGGAGACACAGATACGCAGTATTTT.

The rearrangement links TRBV27 to TRBJ2-2; the D is unclear. Germline CDR1 is MNHEY and CDR2 is SMNVEV (reference sequence). This CDR3 has 14 residues. Between the trimmed V and J ends, which lost 5 bases and 1 base, there was a span of 8 bases. The CDR3 reads CASSLSRNTGELFF. CDR3 nucleotide sequence: TGTGCCAGCAGTCTGAGTAGGAACACCGGGGAGCTGTTTTTT.

The chain combines TRBV30 with TRBJ2-3; 7 bases align to TRBD2. The germline V gene encodes CDR1 GTSNPN and CDR2 SVGIG (reference sequence). J gave up 6 bases and V 1 base, and 10 bases lay outside the gene matches. This CDR3 comprises 15 residues. CDR3 residues: CAWSGRGNGRDTQYF. For the CDR3, the DNA is TGTGCCTGGAGTGGCCGGGGGAACGGGAGGGATACGCAGTATTTT. Full variable domain (missing parts from reference TRBV30 and TRBJ2-3): SQTIHQWPATLVQPVGSPLSLECTVEGTSNPNLYWYRQAAGRGLQLLFYSVGIGQISSEVPQNLSASRPQDRQFILSSKKLLLSDSGFYLCAWSGRGNGRDTQYFGPGTRLTVL.

This clone was seen a single time. The CDR3 nucleotides are TGCGCCAGCAGCTTGGGGCAGGGTGATGGCTACACCTTC. Protein sequence: CASSLGQGDGYTF. The chain carries TRBV5-1 and TRBJ1-2; D may be TRBD1 (5 bases). This CDR3 comprises 13 residues. V was shortened by 0 bases and J by 6 bases, with 9 bases between the two germline ends. Germline V lookup: CDR1 SGHRS, CDR2 YFSETQ.

The V gene is TRBV5-4, the J gene TRBJ1-1; TRBD1 agrees at 7 bases. Germline values: CDR1 SGHNT, CDR2 YYREEE (reference sequence). V was pared by 4 bases and J by 4 bases, with 10 bases of the junction left unmatched. The CDR3 runs 15 residues. The CDR3 spells CASSPDLTGTTEAFF. The CDR3 coding sequence is TGTGCCAGCAGCCCAGATTTGACAGGGACCACTGAAGCTTTCTTT.

The V call is TRBV7-8, the J call TRBJ1-6, with D tentatively TRBD1 (6 bases). V lost 2 bases, J lost 3 bases, and 17 bases lay in between. This CDR3 comprises 18 residues. In germline, CDR1 is SGHVS, CDR2 FQNEAQ. The CDR3 spells CASSLLGLRGGYNSPLHF. The CDR3 nucleotides read TGTGCCAGCAGCTTACTGGGGCTTAGAGGGGGCTATAATTCACCCCTCCACTTT.

A remark on this clone: Other nucleotide sequences from this sample produce the same CDR3. The chain joins TRBV5-1 to TRBJ2-7; 12 bases are shared with TRBD2. This CDR3 comprises 16 residues. Germline V gene data show CDR1 as SGHRS and CDR2 as YFSETQ. The V gene end was trimmed by 4 bases and the J gene end by 0 bases; junction bases not matched to a gene: 5. In DNA, the CDR3 is TGCGCCAGCAGCCCCGGACTAGCGGGAAGCTCCTACGAGCAGTACTTC. It yields the protein CASSPGLAGSSYEQYF.

The V gene is TRBV7-9, the J gene TRBJ1-5, with 9 bases identical to TRBD1. This CDR3 has 16 residues. From germline, CDR1 is SEHNR and CDR2 FQNEAQ (reference sequence). J lost 2 bases, V lost 5 bases, and 7 bases had no gene match. The CDR3 here is CASSPQGAGGNQPQHF. For the CDR3, the DNA is TGTGCCAGCAGCCCACAGGGGGCAGGAGGCAATCAGCCCCAGCATTTT.

V is TRBV9 and J is TRBJ2-3; 7 positions match TRBD2. CDR1 is SGDLS and CDR2 is YYNGEE in the germline V gene. The trim removed 0 bases at V and 3 bases at J, leaving 10 bases unmatched. The CDR3 sequence is 17 residues long. The CDR3 nucleotides are TGTGCCAGCAGCGTAGCTATTGGCGGGAGAATTACAGATACGCAGTATTTT. Its protein product is CASSVAIGGRITDTQYF.

The V and J genes are TRBV6-4 and TRBJ1-1; D might be TRBD1 (6 bases). Germline-derived CDR1 and CDR2 are MRHNA and SNTAGT. This CDR3 contains 14 residues. Trimming removed 5 bases from V and 1 base from J, with 11 bases in between. The CDR3 DNA reads as TGTGCCAGCAGTAAGGACAGTTGGAACACTGAAGCTTTCTTT. Translation: CASSKDSWNTEAFF.

The V call is TRBV19, the J call TRBJ1-1, with 8 bases matching TRBD1. The CDR3 spans 14 residues. J lost 4 bases, V lost 3 bases, and 4 bases had no gene match. From germline, CDR1 is LNHDA and CDR2 SQIVND (reference sequence). The CDR3 here is CASSIQGAGTEAFF. The CDR3 DNA sequence: TGTGCCAGTAGTATCCAGGGGGCTGGCACTGAAGCTTTCTTT.

The gene calls are TRBV7-6 and TRBJ2-5; D remains unclear. Per germline, CDR1 SGHVS and CDR2 FNYEAQ. V was cut by 0 bases and J by 1 base, with 3 bases left in between. The CDR3 has 13 amino acids. This CDR3 reads CASSLAVQETQYF. The CDR3 nucleotides read TGTGCCAGCAGCTTAGCCGTCCAAGAGACCCAGTACTTC.

This sequence joins TRBV19 and TRBJ1-2, with 11 bases lining up with TRBD1. V shed 6 bases, J shed 4 bases, and the junction held 7 bases outside the gene matches. The CDR3 loop spans 15 amino acids. The germline gives CDR1 LNHDA, CDR2 SQIVND (reference sequence). CDR3 coding DNA: TGTGCCAGTAGGCTGACCGGGACAGGGGGCTATGGCTACACCTTC. Its translation: CASRLTGTGGYGYTF.

The rearrangement uses TRBV10-3 and TRBJ2-3; TRBD2 matches at 8 bases. This CDR3 has 18 amino acids. Germline loops: CDR1 ENHRY, CDR2 SYGVKD. J was trimmed by 3 bases and V by 0 bases; bases with no gene match: 11. The CDR3, as DNA: TGTGCCATCAGTGAGTCGAGGACTAGCTCATACATTACAGATACGCAGTATTTT. Protein sequence: CAISESRTSSYITDTQYF.

The chain combines TRBV5-1 with TRBJ2-3; D might be TRBD1 (5 bases). Germline CDR1 reads SGHRS; CDR2 reads YFSETQ. This CDR3 region has 14 residues. The germline V and J ends were trimmed by 0 bases and 5 bases, with 10 bases remaining between them. CDR3 amino acids: CASSLESQGDTQYF. The CDR3, as DNA: TGCGCCAGCAGCTTGGAGTCTCAGGGAGATACGCAGTATTTT.

The rearrangement links TRBV28 to TRBJ2-5, with a possible D match to TRBD1 (5 bases). Trimming pared 1 base from V and 11 bases from J, leaving 14 bases between. From germline, CDR1 is MDHEN and CDR2 SYDVKM. This CDR3 spans 13 amino acids. The CDR3, as DNA: TGTGCCAGCAGTTTATTGGGCAGGGCTAGGCAGTACTTC. This gives the protein CASSLLGRARQYF.

The J gene is TRBJ2-1, the V gene TRBV5-1, with 15 nucleotides matching TRBD2. Trimming cost V 4 bases and J 6 bases; bases outside gene matches: 14. CDR3 length: 19 residues. The germline V gene has CDR1 SGHRS and CDR2 YFSETQ. As DNA, the CDR3 is TGCGCCAGCAGCCCGCAAGGGACTAGCGGGAGGTTCGGACGCAATGAGCAGTTCTTC. The encoded protein is CASSPQGTSGRFGRNEQFF.